This is a list of T cell receptor beta chains from one sample in a study of prognosis after radiotherapy for stage I lung cancer. TCRdb re-called the multiplex PCR reads through MiXCR, storing one row per CDR3 protein. The sample gives around 30,000 distinct CDR3 sequences, around a third of which show up once; around 27% is in the top ten. Sequencing was performed on PBMCs, taken before or after stereotactic body radiation therapy (not recorded which). These receptors all stem from a donor over 45 with non-small cell lung cancer. Both conserved end residues are part of each CDR3. Fields, in order: clone size, V gene, J gene, D gene, CDR3 DNA, CDR3 protein. D genes are given only for firm matches. The size field is filled for only some rows; it gives once, few, many or a size class.

size: many; V: TRBV3-1; J: TRBJ2-1; D: TRBD2; DNA: TGTGCCAGCAGCCCCGGGGGGAGCTCCTACAATGAGCAGTTCTTC; CDR3: CASSPGGSSYNEQFF
size: many; V: TRBV30; J: TRBJ2-5; D: -; DNA: TGTGCCTGGGGGGGGGGCGTGGAGACCCAGTACTTC; CDR3: CAWGGGVETQYF
size: many; V: TRBV27; J: TRBJ2-7; D: TRBD2; DNA: TGTGCCAGCAGTCCGGGGGGGGGGCAGTCCTACGAGCAGTACTTC; CDR3: CASSPGGGQSYEQYF
size: many; V: TRBV6-1; J: TRBJ2-2; D: TRBD1; DNA: TGTGCCAGCAGTGAAAAAGGACAGGCCACCGGGGAGCTGTTTTTT; CDR3: CASSEKGQATGELFF
size: many; V: TRBV7-2; J: TRBJ1-1; D: TRBD1; DNA: TGTGCCAGCAGCCCAACAGGGGGGGACACTGAAGCTTTCTTT; CDR3: CASSPTGGDTEAFF
size: many; V: TRBV19; J: TRBJ2-7; D: TRBD1; DNA: TGTGCCAGTAGTCGAAACCCGGGACAGGGCTACGAGCAGTACTTC; CDR3: CASSRNPGQGYEQYF
size: many; V: TRBV20-1; J: TRBJ2-7; D: -; DNA: TGCAGTGAGGGTCGAAGGGACGAGCAGTACTTC; CDR3: CSEGRRDEQYF
size: -; V: TRBV6-2/TRBV6-3; J: TRBJ1-3; D: -; DNA: TGTGCCAGCAGTGAACCCGCTTCGCCAGCTGGAAACACCATATATTTT; CDR3: CASSEPASPAGNTIYF
size: many; V: TRBV11-2; J: TRBJ2-5; D: -; DNA: TGTGCCAGCAGCTTATTGGGGGGCCAAGAGACCCAGTACTTC; CDR3: CASSLLGGQETQYF
size: -; V: TRBV7-9; J: TRBJ1-6; D: TRBD1; DNA: TGTGCCAGCAGCTCGGACAGGATTAATTCACCCCTCCACTTT; CDR3: CASSSDRINSPLHF
size: many; V: TRBV29-1; J: TRBJ1-1; D: -; DNA: TGCAGCGCTTCAGGGTGGGAGAACACTGAAGCTTTCTTT; CDR3: CSASGWENTEAFF
size: -; V: TRBV7-3; J: TRBJ2-2; D: -; DNA: TGTGCCAGCAGCTTTCAGTGTGCCGGGGAGCTGTTTTTT; CDR3: CASSFQCAGELFF
size: many; V: TRBV29-1; J: TRBJ1-2; D: -; DNA: TGCAGCGTTGGGGCAGCAAATGGCTACACCTTC; CDR3: CSVGAANGYTF
size: -; V: TRBV9; J: TRBJ2-7; D: TRBD1; DNA: TGTGCCAGCAGCCCGCGAGTTCAGGGGGCTTACGAGCAGTATTTC; CDR3: CASSPRVQGAYEQYF
size: many; V: TRBV30; J: TRBJ2-4; D: -; DNA: TGTGCCTGGAGTGTACTCGACGGGAACATTCAGTACTTC; CDR3: CAWSVLDGNIQYF
size: many; V: TRBV19; J: TRBJ1-2; D: -; DNA: TGTGCCAGTAGCCCCTCAGCTTCCGGATTAATCTATGGCTACACCTTC; CDR3: CASSPSASGLIYGYTF
size: once; V: TRBV7-2; J: TRBJ2-7; D: TRBD1; DNA: TGTGCCAGCAGCCAGGGGGCAGGGGGCTCCTACGAGCAGTACTTC; CDR3: CASSQGAGGSYEQYF
size: many; V: TRBV20-1; J: TRBJ2-1; D: -; DNA: TGCAGTGCTAGAGATATGGTGGACAGCCCGACCTACAATGAGCAGTTCTTC; CDR3: CSARDMVDSPTYNEQFF
size: many; V: TRBV2; J: TRBJ1-1; D: TRBD1; DNA: TGTGCCAGCAGGGCCTCAAGGGGGCCCCCCACTGAAGCTTTCTTT; CDR3: CASRASRGPPTEAFF
size: -; V: TRBV10-3; J: TRBJ1-2; D: -; DNA: TGTGTCATCAGTGAGTCAGCAGGCTCCATCTATGGCTACACCTTC; CDR3: CVISESAGSIYGYTF
size: -; V: TRBV2; J: TRBJ2-7; D: TRBD1; DNA: TGTGCCAGCAGTGCGGGGCAGGGGGCCTACGAGCATTGCTTC; CDR3: CASSAGQGAYEHCF
size: -; V: TRBV6-1; J: TRBJ2-7; D: TRBD2; DNA: TGTGCCAGCAGCGACACTAGCGGGAGTTTCCACGAGCAGTACTTC; CDR3: CASSDTSGSFHEQYF
size: many; V: TRBV20-1; J: TRBJ2-7; D: -; DNA: TGCAGTGCTAGAGGGGGCCAAGGGGCATTCGAGCAGTACTTC; CDR3: CSARGGQGAFEQYF
size: once; V: TRBV19; J: TRBJ1-6; D: -; DNA: TGTGCCAGTATCCTGCACTTGGGCCCCGGCCTGGGTAATTCACCCCTCCACTTT; CDR3: CASILHLGPGLGNSPLHF
size: medium-sized; V: TRBV12-3/TRBV12-4; J: TRBJ2-7; D: TRBD1; DNA: TGTGCCAGCAGCCGGACAGGTTCCTCCTACGAGCAGTACTTC; CDR3: CASSRTGSSYEQYF
size: many; V: TRBV18; J: TRBJ1-2; D: -; DNA: TGTGCCAGCTCACCACAAGGGGGGGCGACGGATGGCTACACCTTC; CDR3: CASSPQGGATDGYTF
size: many; V: TRBV18; J: TRBJ2-1; D: TRBD1; DNA: TGTGCCAGCTCACCGGAGGGGACAGGGGGGAATGAGCAGTTCTTC; CDR3: CASSPEGTGGNEQFF
size: many; V: TRBV12-3/TRBV12-4; J: TRBJ2-2; D: -; DNA: TGTGCCAGCAGCCGGCCGGGGGACACCGGGGAGCTGTTTTTT; CDR3: CASSRPGDTGELFF
size: many; V: TRBV6-1; J: TRBJ2-2; D: -; DNA: TGTGCCAGCGGACTCCCTGGGGTCGGGGAGCTGTTTTTT; CDR3: CASGLPGVGELFF
size: -; V: TRBV11-2; J: TRBJ2-2; D: -; DNA: TGTGCCAGCAGCTTACCCTTTCCCAGGGCCACCGGGGAGCTGTTTTTT; CDR3: CASSLPFPRATGELFF
size: -; V: TRBV11-2; J: TRBJ2-7; D: TRBD2; DNA: TGTGCCAGCAGCTGGAGCGGGGAGACTTCCTACGAGCAGTGCTTC; CDR3: CASSWSGETSYEQCF
size: many; V: TRBV28; J: TRBJ1-5; D: -; DNA: TGTGCCAGCAATTCAGGGACACCTGATGCGTCGCCCCAGCATTTT; CDR3: CASNSGTPDASPQHF
size: many; V: TRBV20-1; J: TRBJ1-6; D: TRBD1; DNA: TGCAGTGCTAGATTCAAAGGGACAGACAATTCACCCCTCCACTTT; CDR3: CSARFKGTDNSPLHF
size: few; V: TRBV5-8; J: TRBJ1-5; D: TRBD1; DNA: TGTGCCGGCAGCGGACGGACAGGCGAAAATCAGCCCCAGCATTTT; CDR3: CAGSGRTGENQPQHF
size: many; V: TRBV12-3/TRBV12-4; J: TRBJ1-1; D: -; DNA: TGTGCCAGCAGTCCCCGTAGGAGCCGGGGCACTGAAGCTTTCTTT; CDR3: CASSPRRSRGTEAFF
size: many; V: TRBV4-2; J: TRBJ2-1; D: TRBD2; DNA: TGTGCCAGCAGCCAAGGTATAGCGGGGGGTGCGGATGAGCAGTTCTTC; CDR3: CASSQGIAGGADEQFF
size: -; V: TRBV5-1; J: TRBJ2-2; D: -; DNA: TGCGCCAGCAGCTCATGGCAGGGAGACACCGGGGAGCTGTTTTTT; CDR3: CASSSWQGDTGELFF
size: many; V: TRBV12-3/TRBV12-4; J: TRBJ1-2; D: -; DNA: TGTGCCAGCAGCCGGGGGGGGGAAGTCTTCGGCTACACCTTC; CDR3: CASSRGGEVFGYTF
size: -; V: TRBV18; J: TRBJ1-6; D: -; DNA: TGTGCCAGCTCACCATCGAGGGACATTAATTCACCCCTCCACTTT; CDR3: CASSPSRDINSPLHF
size: many; V: TRBV12-3/TRBV12-4; J: TRBJ1-5; D: -; DNA: TGTGCCAGCAGTCAAACGGGGGGTGGGAGCAATCAGCCCCAGCATTTT; CDR3: CASSQTGGGSNQPQHF